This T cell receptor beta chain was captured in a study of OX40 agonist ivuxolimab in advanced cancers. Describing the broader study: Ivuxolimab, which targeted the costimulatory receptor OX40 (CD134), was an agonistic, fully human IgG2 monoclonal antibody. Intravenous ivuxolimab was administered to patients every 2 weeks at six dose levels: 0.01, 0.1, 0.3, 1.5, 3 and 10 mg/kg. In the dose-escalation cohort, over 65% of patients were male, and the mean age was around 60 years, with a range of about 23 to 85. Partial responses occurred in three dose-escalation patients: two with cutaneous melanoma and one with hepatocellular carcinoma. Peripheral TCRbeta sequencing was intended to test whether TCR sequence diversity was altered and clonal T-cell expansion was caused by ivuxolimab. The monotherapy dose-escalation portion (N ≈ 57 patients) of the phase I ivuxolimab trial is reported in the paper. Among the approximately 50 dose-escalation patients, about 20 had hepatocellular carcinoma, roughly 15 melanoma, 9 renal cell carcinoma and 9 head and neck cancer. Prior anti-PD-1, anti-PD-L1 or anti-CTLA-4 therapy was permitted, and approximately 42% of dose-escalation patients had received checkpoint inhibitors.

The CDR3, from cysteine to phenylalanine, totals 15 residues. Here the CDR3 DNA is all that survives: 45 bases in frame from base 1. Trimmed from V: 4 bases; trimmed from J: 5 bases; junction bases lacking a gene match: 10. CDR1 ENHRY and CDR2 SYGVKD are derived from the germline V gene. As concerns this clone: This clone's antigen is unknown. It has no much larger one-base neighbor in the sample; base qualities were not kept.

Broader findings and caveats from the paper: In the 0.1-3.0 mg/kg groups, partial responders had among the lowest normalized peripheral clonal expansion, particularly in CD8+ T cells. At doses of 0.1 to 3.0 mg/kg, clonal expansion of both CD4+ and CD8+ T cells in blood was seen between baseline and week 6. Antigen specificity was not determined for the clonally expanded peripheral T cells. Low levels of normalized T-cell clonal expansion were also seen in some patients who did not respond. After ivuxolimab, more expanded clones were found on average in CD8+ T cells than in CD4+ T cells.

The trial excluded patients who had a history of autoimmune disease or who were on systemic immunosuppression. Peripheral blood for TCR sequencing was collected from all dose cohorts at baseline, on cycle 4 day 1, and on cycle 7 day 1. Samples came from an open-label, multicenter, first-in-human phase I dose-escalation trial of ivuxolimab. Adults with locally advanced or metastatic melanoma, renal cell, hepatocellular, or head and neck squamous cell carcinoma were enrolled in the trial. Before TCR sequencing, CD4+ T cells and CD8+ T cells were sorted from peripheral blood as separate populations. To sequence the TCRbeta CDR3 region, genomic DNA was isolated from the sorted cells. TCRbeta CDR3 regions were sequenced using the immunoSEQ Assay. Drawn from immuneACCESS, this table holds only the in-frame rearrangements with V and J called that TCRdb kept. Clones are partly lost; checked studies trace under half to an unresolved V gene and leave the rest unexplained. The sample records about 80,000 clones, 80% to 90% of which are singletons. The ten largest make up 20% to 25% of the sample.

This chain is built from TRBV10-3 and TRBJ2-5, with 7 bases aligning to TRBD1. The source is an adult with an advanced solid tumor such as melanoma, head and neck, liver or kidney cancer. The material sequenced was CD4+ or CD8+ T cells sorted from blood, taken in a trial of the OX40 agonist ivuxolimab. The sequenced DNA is TGTGCCATCAGTGCGGGACAGAAGACGAGCGAGACCCAGTACTTC. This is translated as CAISAGQKTSETQYF.